A selection of T cell receptor beta chains follows, all from one sample in a study of T cells after yellow fever vaccination. TCRdb reprocessed the 5' RACE reads with MiXCR, giving one entry per CDR3 protein. The sample carries some 400,000 distinct CDR3 sequences, roughly 6.1% recorded once. The material sequenced was PBMCs, taken 5 days after the yellow fever booster vaccination. The receptors here all came from a man aged 25 to 40 who received the YFV17D yellow fever vaccine. The CDR3 runs from the conserved cysteine through the conserved F or W. Fields, in order: clone size, J gene, V gene, D gene, CDR3 protein, CDR3 DNA. The D gene is left open where the match is weak. The listing skips clone size in some rows; elsewhere it reads once, few, many or a size class.

>NA|TRBJ2-3|TRBV11-3|NA
CASSLDRAGATDTQYF
TGTGCCAGCAGCTTAGATCGGGCAGGAGCCACAGATACGCAGTATTTT
>few|TRBJ2-7|TRBV10-2|TRBD1
CASFDRGYEQYF
TGCGCCAGCTTTGACAGGGGTTATGAGCAGTACTTC
>NA|TRBJ2-3|TRBV11-2|NA
CASSQQADTQYF
TGTGCCAGCAGCCAACAGGCAGATACGCAGTATTTT
>many|TRBJ2-7|TRBV20-1|NA
CSARRLDSVQYF
TGCAGTGCTAGGAGATTGGATTCTGTGCAGTACTTC
>few|TRBJ2-1|TRBV12-3/TRBV12-4|TRBD2
CASTPRGGRIEQFF
TGTGCCAGCACCCCAAGGGGCGGGAGAATTGAGCAGTTCTTC
>many|TRBJ2-7|TRBV7-2|NA
CASRQRSGVYEQYF
TGTGCCAGCAGACAAAGATCAGGGGTCTACGAGCAGTACTTC
>NA|TRBJ2-1|TRBV24-1|NA
CATSEGGKYNEQFF
TGTGCCACCAGCGAGGGGGGAAAATACAATGAGCAGTTCTTC
>NA|TRBJ1-1|TRBV5-3|NA
CARSSALETTNTEAFF
TGTGCCAGAAGCTCCGCACTGGAAACCACGAACACTGAAGCTTTCTTT
>NA|TRBJ1-5|TRBV19|TRBD1
CASSPQPLQGNINQPQHF
TGTGCCAGTAGTCCGCAGCCCCTACAGGGGAACATCAATCAGCCCCAGCATTTT
>few|TRBJ2-5|TRBV20-1|NA
CSAPKTVQETQYF
TGCAGTGCGCCGAAAACAGTCCAAGAGACCCAGTACTTC
>many|TRBJ2-4|TRBV7-3|NA
CASSPSHEGSIQYF
TGTGCCAGCAGTCCATCCCACGAGGGGAGCATTCAGTACTTC
>many|TRBJ2-3|TRBV6-2/TRBV6-3|NA
CASSNSVDTQYF
TGTGCCAGCAGCAACAGCGTAGATACGCAGTATTTT
>few|TRBJ2-6|TRBV29-1|NA
CSVQGRTNPSGANVLTF
TGCAGCGTCCAGGGACGGACTAACCCTTCTGGGGCCAACGTCCTGACTTTC
>few|TRBJ1-1|TRBV19|NA
CASRHRQSNTEAFF
TGTGCCAGTAGACATAGACAGTCGAACACTGAAGCTTTCTTT
>NA|TRBJ2-1|TRBV27|TRBD2
CASRGGGYNEQFF
TGTGCCTCCCGGGGGGGAGGCTACAATGAGCAGTTCTTC
>NA|TRBJ2-1|TRBV7-2|TRBD2
CASSLAGTNPSGQFF
TGTGCCAGCAGCTTAGCCGGGACTAATCCCAGTGGGCAGTTCTTC
>few|TRBJ2-1|TRBV20-1|TRBD2
CSARDQTSGSLTPFF
TGCAGTGCTAGAGATCAGACTAGCGGGAGCCTGACACCCTTCTTC
>few|TRBJ2-5|TRBV6-1|TRBD2
CASSIGTSGETQYF
TGTGCCAGCAGTATCGGGACTAGTGGAGAGACCCAGTACTTC
>many|TRBJ2-2|TRBV11-2|TRBD2
CASSRGTSGRAGTGELFF
TGTGCCAGCAGCCGTGGTACTAGCGGGAGGGCCGGTACCGGGGAGCTGTTTTTT
>few|TRBJ2-7|TRBV20-1|NA
CSAQRPGQGDF
TGCAGTGCTCAAAGGCCGGGACAAGGGGACTTC
>few|TRBJ2-2|TRBV11-2|NA
CASSQTTNTGELFF
TGTGCCAGCAGCCAGACTACGAACACCGGGGAGCTGTTTTTT
>few|TRBJ2-1|TRBV5-1|NA
CASAVELSRRYNEQFF
TGCGCCAGCGCGGTTGAACTCTCGCGACGATACAATGAGCAGTTCTTC
>many|TRBJ2-1|TRBV2|NA
CASSEALPYNEQFF
TGTGCCAGCAGTGAAGCGCTCCCATACAATGAGCAGTTCTTC
>many|TRBJ2-1|TRBV12-3/TRBV12-4|NA
CASSLGGLSYNEQFF
TGTGCCAGCAGTTTAGGGGGCCTCTCCTACAATGAGCAGTTCTTC
>NA|TRBJ2-5|TRBV20-1|NA
CSARGTRESQETQYF
TGCAGTGCTAGGGGAACCAGAGAGAGCCAAGAGACCCAGTACTTC
>few|TRBJ2-1|TRBV4-3|TRBD2
CASSQFRTSSHEQFF
TGCGCCAGCAGCCAATTCCGGACTAGCTCCCATGAGCAGTTCTTC
>many|TRBJ1-2|TRBV28|NA
CASSDYGYTF
TGTGCCAGCAGTGACTATGGCTACACCTTC
>NA|TRBJ2-2|TRBV5-1|TRBD2
CASSLEAGANTGELFF
TGCGCCAGCAGCTTGGAAGCGGGGGCGAACACCGGGGAGCTGTTTTTT
>few|TRBJ2-1|TRBV14|TRBD2
CASSQDRGGRAFYNEQFF
TGTGCCAGCAGCCAAGATAGGGGCGGGAGGGCCTTTTACAATGAGCAGTTCTTC
>many|TRBJ2-4|TRBV2|NA
CASSDTFVPKNIQYF
TGTGCCAGCAGCGATACATTCGTGCCCAAAAACATTCAGTACTTC
>many|TRBJ2-3|TRBV6-1|NA
CASSIKGGTDTQYF
TGTGCCAGCAGTATAAAGGGGGGCACAGATACGCAGTATTTT
>few|TRBJ1-1|TRBV29-1|TRBD1
CSVETGGNTEAFF
TGCAGCGTTGAGACAGGGGGGAACACTGAAGCTTTCTTT
>NA|TRBJ2-1|TRBV6-2/TRBV6-3|NA
CASNVGKGTAQFF
TGTGCCAGCAATGTGGGAAAGGGTACTGCGCAGTTCTTC
>many|TRBJ1-1|TRBV7-3|NA
CASSPPGPEAFF
TGTGCCAGCAGCCCCCCAGGCCCGGAGGCTTTCTTT
>many|TRBJ2-5|TRBV5-1|TRBD1
CATARGNAQETQYF
TGCGCCACGGCCAGGGGGAATGCTCAAGAGACCCAGTACTTC
>few|TRBJ2-3|TRBV12-3/TRBV12-4|NA
CASSRLSSDTQYF
TGTGCCAGCAGCCGGCTTTCGTCAGATACGCAGTATTTT
>few|TRBJ2-3|TRBV20-1|NA
CSAKSIRDSQTTDTQYF
TGCAGTGCTAAGTCCATCCGGGACTCCCAAACGACAGATACGCAGTATTTT
>NA|TRBJ2-3|TRBV20-1|NA
CSASYVGGSTDTQYF
TGCAGTGCTAGCTACGTAGGGGGGAGCACAGATACGCAGTATTTT
>NA|TRBJ1-4|TRBV12-3/TRBV12-4|TRBD1
CASSSTGGFNEKLFF
TGTGCCAGCAGTTCCACAGGGGGTTTTAATGAAAAACTGTTTTTT
>NA|TRBJ1-1|TRBV20-1|TRBD1
CSAGDRGRRTEAFF
TGCAGTGCGGGGGACAGGGGGCGTCGGACTGAAGCTTTCTTT
>many|TRBJ2-2|TRBV12-3/TRBV12-4|TRBD1
CASRGTGALFF
TGTGCCAGCAGGGGGACAGGTGCCCTGTTTTTT
>few|TRBJ2-3|TRBV29-1|TRBD2
CSVELMSLTSGTADTQYF
TGCAGCGTTGAGTTGATGTCACTCACTAGCGGGACAGCAGATACGCAGTATTTT
>few|TRBJ2-5|TRBV7-9|NA
CASSSGRAQYF
TGTGCCAGCAGCTCTGGTCGGGCCCAGTACTTC
>many|TRBJ2-7|TRBV4-1|NA
CASSQMPGSDLVGGYEQYF
TGCGCCAGCAGCCAGATGCCCGGCTCGGACCTAGTCGGGGGCTACGAGCAGTACTTC
>NA|TRBJ2-7|TRBV5-1|NA
CASSSRGSGGLTYEQYF
TGCGCCAGCAGCTCCCGGGGGTCGGGGGGCCTGACCTACGAGCAGTACTTC
>many|TRBJ2-7|TRBV13|NA
CASSLGLGHKPYEQYF
TGTGCCAGCAGCTTAGGCCTCGGACACAAGCCCTACGAGCAGTACTTC
>NA|TRBJ2-5|TRBV11-2|NA
CASSLDPRKETQYF
TGTGCCAGCAGCTTAGATCCCCGGAAAGAGACCCAGTACTTC
>many|TRBJ1-1|TRBV5-1|TRBD1
CASAGGFDTEAFF
TGCGCCAGTGCAGGGGGTTTTGACACTGAAGCTTTCTTT
>few|TRBJ2-5|TRBV18|NA
CASSSDAGQETQYF
TGTGCCAGCTCATCGGACGCGGGGCAAGAGACCCAGTACTTC
>NA|TRBJ2-1|TRBV21-1|NA
CASSMGEQFF
TGTGCCAGCAGCATGGGGGAGCAGTTCTTC
>few|TRBJ2-2|TRBV5-6|NA
CASSLVPLVGGELFF
TGTGCCAGCAGCTTGGTTCCCCTGGTCGGCGGGGAGCTGTTTTTT